The sequence of this T cell receptor beta chain was determined in a study of blood T cells in healthy people across ages. Primed by a sample-barcoded 5' primer and a J-beta primer mix, a second PCR proceeded for about 6 to 11 cycles. Each TCR beta cDNA got a 12-nucleotide random molecular identifier. TCRdb reanalysed the 5' RACE reads using MiXCR and keeps one entry per CDR3 protein. The data hold 1 million to 1.2 million distinct CDR3 sequences, with around two fifths observed a single time. Sequenced: blood. This sequence originates from a man between 18 and 29 years old in good health.

The CDR3 reads CASSAGGVREKLFF. The CDR3, as DNA: TGTGCCAGCAGCGCCGGGGGGGTACGTGAAAAACTGTTTTTT. The chain uses TRBV9 and TRBJ1-4, with D maybe TRBD1 (5 bases). The length of the CDR3 is 14 residues. From germline, CDR1 is SGDLS and CDR2 YYNGEE. V gave up 3 bases and J gave up 7 bases, with 13 bases separating them. The variable domain in full, with the rest retrieved from reference TRBV9 and TRBJ1-4, is DSGVTQTPKHLITATGQRVTLRCSPRSGDLSVYWYQQSLDQGLQFLIQYYNGEERAKGNILERFSAQQFPDLHSELNLSSLELGDSALYFCASSAGGVREKLFFGSGTQLSVL.